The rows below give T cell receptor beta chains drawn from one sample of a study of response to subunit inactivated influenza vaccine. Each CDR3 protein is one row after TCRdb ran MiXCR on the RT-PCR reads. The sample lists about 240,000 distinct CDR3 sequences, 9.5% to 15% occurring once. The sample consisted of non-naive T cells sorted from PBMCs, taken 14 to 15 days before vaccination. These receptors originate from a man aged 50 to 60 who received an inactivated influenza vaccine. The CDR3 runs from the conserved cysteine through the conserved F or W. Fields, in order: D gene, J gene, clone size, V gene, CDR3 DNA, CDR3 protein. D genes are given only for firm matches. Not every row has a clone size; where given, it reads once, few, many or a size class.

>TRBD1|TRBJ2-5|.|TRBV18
TGTGCCAGCTCACCAAATCCTGGACAGGGTAGTCGGACCCAGTACTTC
CASSPNPGQGSRTQYF
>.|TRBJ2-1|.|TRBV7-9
TGTGCCAGCAGCTTTGAAAGGGCAGGGTTTGGTCACCCGTTCTTC
CASSFERAGFGHPFF
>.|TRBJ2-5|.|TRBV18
TGTGCCAGCTCACAAAAACAAGAGACCCAGTACTTC
CASSQKQETQYF
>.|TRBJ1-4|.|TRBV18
TGTGCCAGCTCAAGGGGCCCTAATGAAAAACTGTTTTTT
CASSRGPNEKLFF
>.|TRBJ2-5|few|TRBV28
TGTGCCAGCAGTCCAGTTTCCCAGGGGGAGACCCAGTACTTC
CASSPVSQGETQYF
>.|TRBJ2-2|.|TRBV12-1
TGTGCCAGCATCCATCAAACTAGCGGCCGGCGAACCGGGGAGCTGTTTTTT
CASIHQTSGRRTGELFF
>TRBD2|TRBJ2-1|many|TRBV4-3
TGCGCCAGCAGCCAAGGGGGACTAGCGGGGGCCCCCTACAATGAGCAGTTCTTC
CASSQGGLAGAPYNEQFF
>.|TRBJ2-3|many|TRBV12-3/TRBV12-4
TGTGCCAGCAGACTAGACACAGATACGCAGTATTTT
CASRLDTDTQYF
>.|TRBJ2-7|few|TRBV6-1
TGTGCCAGTAAAAGTGGACAGACTATCTACGAGCAGTACTTC
CASKSGQTIYEQYF
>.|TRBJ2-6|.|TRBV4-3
TGCGCCAGCAGCCAAGGCCGGGACTCGTACCTCTCTGGGGCCAACGTCCTGACTTTC
CASSQGRDSYLSGANVLTF
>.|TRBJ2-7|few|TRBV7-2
TGTGCCAGCAGCAGGGGAAGGGGCGGGGGCACCTACGAGCAGTACTTC
CASSRGRGGGTYEQYF
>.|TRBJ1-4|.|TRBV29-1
TGCAGCGTCCAGGGCGCAACTAATGAAAAACTGTTTTTT
CSVQGATNEKLFF
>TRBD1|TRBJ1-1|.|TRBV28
TGTGCCAGCAGTTCCTGGGACAGGGGGGGAGAAGCTTTCTTT
CASSSWDRGGEAFF
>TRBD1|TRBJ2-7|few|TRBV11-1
TGTGCCAGCAGCCTGGGACAGCGTCTTTACGAGCAGTACTTC
CASSLGQRLYEQYF
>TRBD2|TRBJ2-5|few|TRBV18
TGTGCCAGCTCACCGACTAGCGGGAGACAGACCCAGTACTTC
CASSPTSGRQTQYF
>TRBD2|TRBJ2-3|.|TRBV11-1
TGTGCCAGCAGCTTAGTTTCTAGCGGGATCCCAGATACGCAGTATTTT
CASSLVSSGIPDTQYF
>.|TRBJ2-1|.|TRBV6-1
TGTGCCAGCAGTGTAAGGGTCTCCTACAATGAGCAGTTCTTC
CASSVRVSYNEQFF
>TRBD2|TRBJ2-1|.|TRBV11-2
TGTGCCAGCAGCTTCCCGCGGGGGGGACTAGGGGGTGGATCCTACAATGAGCAGTTCTTC
CASSFPRGGLGGGSYNEQFF
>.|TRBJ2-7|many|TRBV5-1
TGCGCCAGCAGCCCTAGGACAGCGTACGAGCAGTACTTC
CASSPRTAYEQYF
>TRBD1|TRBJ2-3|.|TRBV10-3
TGTGCCATCAGTAGACAGGGAGCGGATACGCAGTATTTT
CAISRQGADTQYF
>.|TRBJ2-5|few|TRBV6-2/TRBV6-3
TGTGCCAGCAGTTTTGTCTACGGAGAAGAGACCCAGTACTTC
CASSFVYGEETQYF
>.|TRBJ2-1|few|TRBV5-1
TGCGCCAGCAGGGGTATCAGTGAGCAGTTCTTC
CASRGISEQFF
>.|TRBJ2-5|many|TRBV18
TGTGCCAGCTCACCAAATTCGAACAGGGTCCAAGAGACCCAGTACTTC
CASSPNSNRVQETQYF
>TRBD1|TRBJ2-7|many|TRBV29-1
TGCAGCGTTGATAAGCCCGGGACAGCCGGCGAGCAGTACTTC
CSVDKPGTAGEQYF
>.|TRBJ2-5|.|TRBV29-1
TGCAGCGTTGGGCAGCAGGGGACCGGTTGGGGGACCCAGTACTTC
CSVGQQGTGWGTQYF
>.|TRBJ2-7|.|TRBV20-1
TGCAGTGCTAGGAGGGGAGTCTCCTACGAGCAGTACTTC
CSARRGVSYEQYF
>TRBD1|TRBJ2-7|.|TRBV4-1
TGCGCCAGCAGCCTAACATCAGGACAGGAATACGAGCAGTACTTC
CASSLTSGQEYEQYF
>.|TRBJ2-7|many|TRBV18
TGCGCCAGCAGCCCCGGGACTGGATCCTACGAGCAGTACTTC
CASSPGTGSYEQYF
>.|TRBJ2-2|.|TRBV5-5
TGTGCCAGCAGCCGTGCGGACAGTTCCGGGGAGCTGTTTTTT
CASSRADSSGELFF
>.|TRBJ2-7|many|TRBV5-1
TGCGCCAGCAGCTTGGGACAGTCCCCTTTGGAGCAGTACTTC
CASSLGQSPLEQYF
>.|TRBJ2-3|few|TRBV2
TGTGCCAGCATGCAGGGGGGCGGCCCCTACGATACGCAGTATTTT
CASMQGGGPYDTQYF